These T cell receptor beta chains were read from a single sample in a study of T cell responses to AZD1222 COVID-19 vaccine. The data were produced by immunoSEQ multiplex PCR, yet TCRdb's version contains in-frame clones alone and is incomplete. Here the sample spans 120,000 to 150,000 clones, around 93% being singletons. This sample comprised peripheral blood, obtained on day 0 of AZD1222 vaccination. These receptors all come from an adult in good health. CDR3s include the opening cysteine and the closing phenylalanine or tryptophan. Each record gives: V gene, CDR3 length, J gene, D gene, clone size, CDR3 DNA, CDR3 protein. The D gene is left open where the match is weak. Clone size is stated in some rows and not others, as once, few, many or a class when expanded.

>TRBV7-2|13|TRBJ1-2|.|.
TGTGCCAGCAGCTTACAGGGAGACTATGGCTACACCTTC
CASSLQGDYGYTF
>TRBV5-4|13|TRBJ2-5|TRBD1|few
TGTGCCAGCAGCCGGGACAGGCAAGAGACCCAGTACTTC
CASSRDRQETQYF
>TRBV11-1|15|TRBJ2-3|.|.
TGTGCCAGCAGCTCACCCCGGGAAGGCACAGATACGCAGTATTTT
CASSSPREGTDTQYF
>TRBV11-3|17|TRBJ1-2|.|.
TGTGCCAGCAGCCCTAACCGGGGCCCCCTGAACCACTATGGCTACACCTTC
CASSPNRGPLNHYGYTF
>TRBV24-1|13|TRBJ1-1|.|.
TGTGCCACCAGTGATTTGGGTTGGACTGAAGCTTTCTTT
CATSDLGWTEAFF
>TRBV14|15|TRBJ1-1|.|.
TGTGCCAGCAGCCCAGGGAGGATCATGAACACTGAAGCTTTCTTT
CASSPGRIMNTEAFF
>TRBV5-1|12|TRBJ1-2|.|.
TGCGCCAGCAGAAGGGAAAAGGGTGGCTACACCTTC
CASRREKGGYTF
>TRBV13|13|TRBJ1-4|.|.
TGTGCCAGCAGGTTCGACGATAATGAAAAACTGTTTTTT
CASRFDDNEKLFF
>TRBV11-3|15|TRBJ2-3|.|.
TGTGCCAGCAGCGCCGGGGGTCAGGATGAAGATACGCAGTATTTT
CASSAGGQDEDTQYF
>TRBV15|15|TRBJ1-3|.|.
TGTGCCACCAGCAGAGATCACCAGTCTAGAAACACCATATATTTT
CATSRDHQSRNTIYF
>TRBV24-1|13|TRBJ2-2|.|.
TGTGCCACCAGTGATTTGGCTCTCTCGGAGCTGTTTTTT
CATSDLALSELFF
>TRBV18|15|TRBJ1-5|.|.
TGTGCCAGCTCACCCCCGGGGGGGAGCAATCAGCCCCAGCATTTT
CASSPPGGSNQPQHF
>TRBV7-9|14|TRBJ1-1|.|.
TGTGCCAGCAGATATAGGGGCTCGAACACTGAAGCTTTCTTT
CASRYRGSNTEAFF
>TRBV11-2|14|TRBJ2-1|.|.
TGTGCCAGCAGGGGGCTGAGGGGCTACAATGAGCAGTTCTTC
CASRGLRGYNEQFF
>TRBV5-6|12|TRBJ2-7|.|.
TGTGCCAGCAGTTCCACGGGGCTGGTGCAGTACTTC
CASSSTGLVQYF